The 29 T cell receptor beta chains below were found in one sample sequenced in a study of shared clonotypes between healthy human individuals. Data came from immunoSEQ multiplex PCR; TCRdb stores just in-frame clones and leaves some out. The data show more than 2,000,000 clones, 90% to 95% seen once. The sample taken for sequencing was naive CD4+ T cells sorted from blood. Subset defined: CD45RA+ positively selected. The receptors shown here come from a man aged 18 to 35 in good health.

The genes are TRBV7-2 and TRBJ1-5, with 7 bases aligning to TRBD1. With V trimmed by 1 base and J by 0 bases, 0 bases remained unmatched. The CDR3 is made up of 15 amino acids. Germline V gene sequence: CDR1 SGHTA, CDR2 FQGNSA. CDR3 amino acids: CASSLGDSSNQPQHF. In DNA form, the CDR3 reads TGTGCCAGCAGCTTAGGGGACAGTAGCAATCAGCCCCAGCATTTT. The whole variable domain, remainder taken from reference TRBV7-2 and TRBJ1-5, is GAGVSQSPSNKVTEKGKDVELRCDPISGHTALYWYRQSLGQGLEFLIYFQGNSAPDKSGLPSDRFSAERTGGSVSTLTIQRTQQEDSAVYLCASSLGDSSNQPQHFGDGTRLSIL.

This clone was observed once. Other DNA variants within this sample encode the same CDR3. The chain links TRBV5-1 to TRBJ2-5, with D tentatively TRBD2 (5 bases). The germline V gene encodes CDR1 SGHRS and CDR2 YFSETQ. Trimming cost V 0 bases and J 5 bases, with 11 bases left between them. The length of the CDR3 is 14 residues. This chain's CDR3 is CASSLARVGETQYF. CDR3 sequence (DNA): TGCGCCAGCAGCTTGGCGAGGGTTGGGGAGACCCAGTACTTC.

J is TRBJ2-5 and V is TRBV7-9; D unresolved. V shed 5 bases and J shed 8 bases, with 9 bases lying between them. The CDR3 contains 11 residues. Germline loops: CDR1 SEHNR, CDR2 FQNEAQ (reference sequence). CDR3 DNA: TGTGCCAGCAGCATTACCAGTACCCAGTACTTC. Translating it yields CASSITSTQYF.

V is TRBV21-1 and J is TRBJ1-2; TRBD1 was called by the table and not checked on the DNA. TRBV21-1 is a pseudogene. The CDR3 is 16 residues long. The CDR3 spells CASSRLDRGREDGYTF. The CDR3 coding sequence is TGTGCCAGCAGCCGGCTTGACAGGGGGCGAGAGGATGGCTACACCTTC.

This chain uses TRBV4-1 with TRBJ2-2, with TRBD1 matching 8 bases. CDR1 is MGHRA, CDR2 YSYEKL, per germline. With 4 bases clipped from V and 0 bases from J, the junction kept 10 bases outside the gene matches. The CDR3 is made up of 18 amino acids. For the CDR3, the DNA is TGCGCCAGCAGCCCAGACAGGGGAGGCTCCCCGAACACCGGGGAGCTGTTTTTT. Residues: CASSPDRGGSPNTGELFF.

J is TRBJ2-2 and V is TRBV11-3, with 8 bases lining up with TRBD1. Germline CDR1 is SGHNT and CDR2 is YENEEA. V was pared by 5 bases and J by 1 base, with 12 bases of the junction left unmatched. The CDR3 is made up of 18 amino acids. The CDR3 loop is CASSPGQGKDQNTGELFF. The CDR3 DNA is TGTGCCAGCAGCCCAGGACAGGGTAAAGACCAGAACACCGGGGAGCTGTTTTTT.

V and J are TRBV6-6 and TRBJ2-6; D remains unclear. Trimming left V 2 bases short and J 1 base short, with 9 bases between. Germline V CDR1 and CDR2: MNHNY, SVGAGI (reference sequence). CDR3 size: 16 residues. CDR3 sequence: CASSYPGKSGANVLTF. The CDR3 nucleotides are TGTGCCAGCAGTTACCCCGGAAAGTCTGGGGCCAACGTCCTGACTTTC.

This chain joins TRBV27 and TRBJ1-1; D might be TRBD1 (6 bases). Germline loops: CDR1 MNHEY, CDR2 SMNVEV (reference sequence). V was clipped by 1 base and J by 0 bases, with 24 bases between them. The CDR3 runs 20 residues. Here the CDR3 DNA reads TGTGCCAGCAGTTTATTTCCCAACAGGGAGGGGGAGAGGGTGAACACTGAAGCTTTCTTT. Its protein product is CASSLFPNREGERVNTEAFF.

J is TRBJ2-1 and V is TRBV28; TRBD1 matches 7 bases. The CDR3 has 15 residues. Looked up from germline, CDR1 is MDHEN and CDR2 is SYDVKM. The ends lost 4 bases at V and 5 bases at J; junction bases unmatched: 8. The CDR3 here is CASSSLTGSHNEQFF. DNA for the CDR3: TGTGCCAGCAGTTCACTGACAGGGAGTCACAATGAGCAGTTCTTC.

The table lists this clone with a count of one. V gene TRBV5-6 combines with J gene TRBJ2-7, with 10 positions matching TRBD2. V gave up 0 bases and J gave up 1 base; unmatched junction bases: 7. The germline gives CDR1 SGHDT, CDR2 YYEEEE. The CDR3 has 17 amino acids. CDR3 coding DNA: TGTGCCAGCAGCTTGGACCGTTTAGCGGGGGGATCCTACGAGCAGTACTTC. Translation: CASSLDRLAGGSYEQYF. The full variable domain, rest sourced from reference TRBV5-6 and TRBJ2-7, is DAGVTQSPTHLIKTRGQQVTLRCSPKSGHDTVSWYQQALGQGPQFIFQYYEEEERQRGNFPDRFSGHQFPNYSSELNVNALLLGDSALYLCASSLDRLAGGSYEQYFGPGTRLTVT.

This rearrangement joins TRBV6-4 to TRBJ1-4; weak D call: TRBD1 (6 bases). V was shortened by 4 bases and J by 7 bases, with 13 bases between the two germline ends. Germline V gene lookup returns CDR1 MRHNA and CDR2 SNTAGT. CDR3 length equals 14 residues. The CDR3 DNA follows: TGTGCCAGCAGTGTGCGGGGGGCTGGTGAAAAACTGTTTTTT. This codes for CASSVRGAGEKLFF.

This rearrangement joins TRBV30 to TRBJ1-2; 7 nucleotides agree with TRBD1. This CDR3 is 13 amino acids long. V lost 0 bases, J lost 7 bases, and 5 bases stayed unmatched. The V gene's germline CDR1 is GTSNPN and CDR2 SVGIG (reference sequence). The DNA for the CDR3 is TGTGCCTGGAGTGTGGTGACAGGGCGTGGCTACACCTTC. The encoded protein is CAWSVVTGRGYTF.

The chain recombines TRBV5-1 with TRBJ2-3; possibly TRBD1 for D (6 bases). The CDR3 has 15 amino acids. Trimming pared 0 bases from V and 6 bases from J, leaving 14 bases between. Germline CDR1 reads SGHRS; CDR2 reads YFSETQ. The CDR3 protein is CASSLDPQGMDTQYF. The CDR3 nucleotides read TGCGCCAGCAGCTTGGATCCACAGGGTATGGATACGCAGTATTTT.

The chain combines TRBV5-1 with TRBJ1-1; D is uncertain. From germline, CDR1 is SGHRS and CDR2 YFSETQ. The CDR3 contains 14 residues. V shed 3 bases and J shed 0 bases, with 9 bases lying between them. CDR3 region: CASSSEVVNTEAFF. The CDR3 DNA follows: TGCGCCAGCAGCTCCGAGGTGGTGAACACTGAAGCTTTCTTT.

This clone appeared once. At the DNA level, this CDR3 is encoded by other sequences in the same sample as well. V and J are TRBV9 and TRBJ2-2, with D possibly TRBD2 on 5 matching bases. The V and J ends lost 4 bases and 6 bases respectively, with 10 bases between them. The CDR3 covers 13 residues. From germline, CDR1 is SGDLS and CDR2 YYNGEE. CDR3 coding DNA: TGTGCCAGCAGCCCGGGATCCCCCGGGGAGCTGTTTTTT. Translated: CASSPGSPGELFF.

The chain employs TRBV15 and TRBJ1-2; D is uncertain. Between the trimmed V and J ends, which lost 0 bases and 6 bases, there was a span of 2 bases. The CDR3 runs 11 residues. CDR1 is LNHNV and CDR2 is YYDKDF in the germline V gene (reference sequence). The CDR3 sequence is CATSREHGYTF. Here the CDR3 DNA reads TGTGCCACCAGCAGAGAGCATGGCTACACCTTC.

The chain uses TRBV6-7 and TRBJ2-1, with 15 bases that match TRBD2. TRBV6-7 is filed as an ORF, its function uncertain. Trimming cost V 4 bases and J 0 bases; bases outside gene matches: 10. The CDR3 runs 20 residues. CDR3 region: CASSSGGTSGGISSYNEQFF. Written as DNA, the CDR3 is TGTGCCAGCAGTTCGGGCGGGACTAGCGGGGGGATCAGCTCCTACAATGAGCAGTTCTTC.

V and J are TRBV12-2 and TRBJ2-7; the D call TRBD2 from the table was never checked on the DNA. TRBV12-2 is a pseudogene segment. The CDR3 runs 15 residues. The CDR3 region has the DNA TGTGCAAGTCGCTTCCCTCGGGACTCCCTCTACGAGCAGTACTTC. It specifies CASRFPRDSLYEQYF.

V is TRBV6-1 and J is TRBJ1-1; 7 bases map to TRBD1. V was clipped by 10 bases and J by 6 bases; unmatched bases: 14. The CDR3 runs to 14 residues. The germline V gene has CDR1 MNHNS and CDR2 SASEGT. The CDR3 protein is CAIATGHDRAEAFF. Written as DNA, the CDR3 is TGTGCCATTGCGACAGGGCACGACAGAGCTGAAGCTTTCTTT.

This clone has only one observation. The rearrangement uses TRBV4-1 and TRBJ2-7, with a possible D match to TRBD1 (6 bases). The V end was cut by 1 base, the J end by 3 bases, with 16 bases between. CDR3 length: 16 residues. The germline V gene has CDR1 MGHRA and CDR2 YSYEKL. The CDR3 DNA follows: TGCGCCAGCAGCCAAGGTTCCAACAGGGTCTACTACGAGCAGTACTTC. Protein: CASSQGSNRVYYEQYF.

Points on this clone: The sample contains more than one DNA sequence encoding this CDR3. J is TRBJ2-6 and V is TRBV27; tentative D call: TRBD1 (6 bases). Germline V CDR1 and CDR2: MNHEY, SMNVEV (reference sequence). V was pared by 1 base and J by 2 bases, with 6 bases between. The CDR3 spans 15 residues. The CDR3 region has the DNA TGTGCCAGCAGTTTATGGGGGCCTGGGGCCAACGTCCTGACTTTC. This codes for CASSLWGPGANVLTF.

V usage is TRBV27 and J usage is TRBJ2-4, with TRBD1 identical over 8 bases. The CDR3 loop spans 17 amino acids. The V and J ends lost 2 bases and 0 bases, in that order; junction bases with no gene match: 6. Germline CDR1 reads MNHEY; CDR2 reads SMNVEV (reference sequence). CDR3 loop: CASSLTTGVLAKNIQYF. CDR3 sequence (DNA): TGTGCCAGCAGTTTAACGACAGGGGTACTAGCCAAAAACATTCAGTACTTC.

V and J are TRBV2 and TRBJ2-1; 7 bases align to TRBD2. V gave up 5 bases and J gave up 0 bases; unmatched junction bases: 7. The CDR3 sequence is 16 residues long. Germline CDR1 SNHLY, CDR2 FYNNEI. The CDR3 DNA is TGTGCCAGCAGTCCAGTGGGCGGGGGCTCCTACAATGAGCAGTTCTTC. This gives the protein CASSPVGGGSYNEQFF.

This clone occurred once. The chain combines TRBV7-2 with TRBJ2-7; D might be TRBD2 (5 bases). Germline V CDR1 and CDR2: SGHTA, FQGNSA. The CDR3 extends over 14 amino acids. The V gene lost 3 bases and the J gene lost 2 bases, with 11 bases spanning the gap. This CDR3 is CASSFSHSAYEQYF. Written as DNA, the CDR3 is TGTGCCAGCAGCTTTTCGCATAGCGCCTACGAGCAGTACTTC.

The chain is built from TRBV20-1 and TRBJ1-2; D might be TRBD1 (5 bases). CDR3 length: 11 amino acids. Germline-derived CDR1 and CDR2 are DFQATT and SNEGSKA (reference sequence). Trimming left V 5 bases short and J 7 bases short, with 11 bases between. In nucleotides, the CDR3 is TGCAGTGCTTGGGACGCGGTTGGCTACACCTTC. Translated: CSAWDAVGYTF.

The rearrangement uses TRBV7-2 and TRBJ2-7; 10 nucleotides line up with TRBD1. V lost 1 base, J lost 7 bases, and 7 bases stayed unmatched. Germline V gene lookup returns CDR1 SGHTA and CDR2 FQGNSA. The CDR3 covers 15 residues. CDR3 nucleotides: TGTGCCAGCAGCTTAGAGGGGACAGGGGTGCGGGAGCAGTACTTC. Translated: CASSLEGTGVREQYF. Supplemented by reference TRBV7-2 and TRBJ2-7, the full variable domain reads GAGVSQSPSNKVTEKGKDVELRCDPISGHTALYWYRQSLGQGLEFLIYFQGNSAPDKSGLPSDRFSAERTGGSVSTLTIQRTQQEDSAVYLCASSLEGTGVREQYFGPGTRLTVT.

The chain uses TRBV2 and TRBJ2-7, with D perhaps assigned TRBD1 or TRBD2 (5 bases each). The V end was cut by 6 bases, the J end by 5 bases, with 11 bases between. The length of the CDR3 is 12 residues. CDR1 and CDR2 (germline): SNHLY, FYNNEI. The CDR3 protein is CASRDLGDEQYF. The DNA for the CDR3 is TGTGCCAGCAGGGATCTGGGGGACGAGCAGTACTTC. The full variable domain, completed using reference TRBV2 and TRBJ2-7, is EPEVTQTPSHQVTQMGQEVILRCVPISNHLYFYWYRQILGQKVEFLVSFYNNEISEKSEIFDDQFSVERPDGSNFTLKIRSTKLEDSAMYFCASRDLGDEQYFGPGTRLTVT.

In regard to this clone: Other nucleotide sequences from this sample produce the same CDR3. This sequence joins TRBV5-1 and TRBJ1-4; weak D call: TRBD1 (5 bases). The length of the CDR3 is 15 residues. CDR1 and CDR2 (germline): SGHRS, YFSETQ. The germline V and J ends were trimmed by 3 bases and 0 bases, with 9 bases remaining between them. The CDR3 nucleotides are TGCGCCAGCAGCTCAGGGACGACAACTAATGAAAAACTGTTTTTT. Protein: CASSSGTTTNEKLFF.

The rearrangement links TRBV10-3 to TRBJ1-5; D is unclear. The CDR3 is made up of 12 amino acids. From germline, CDR1 is ENHRY and CDR2 SYGVKD. Between the trimmed V and J ends, which lost 4 bases and 6 bases, there was a span of 7 bases. CDR3 bases: TGTGCCATCAGTGGGGGTAGTCAGCCCCAGCATTTT. It yields the protein CAISGGSQPQHF.